The 9 T cell receptor beta chains reported below all come from one sample, sequenced in a study of naive and memory T cell subsets. A UMI-containing oligonucleotide was joined by 3' ligation to the TCR cDNA template. Ligated cDNA underwent four rounds of PCR with nested alpha and beta constant region primers and SP2. Each CDR3 protein is one row after TCRdb ran MiXCR on the UMI-ligation and nested PCR reads. Among about 26,000 distinct CDR3 sequences listed, 5% to 5.5% were seen once. Sequences were obtained from blood. The receptors originated from an adult in good health.

The sample holds many counts of this clonotype. The chain recombines TRBV6-6 with TRBJ2-2; D is unclear. This CDR3 comprises 13 residues. V dropped 6 bases and J dropped 4 bases, with 9 bases sitting between them. Germline V gives CDR1 MNHNY, CDR2 SVGAGI (reference sequence). CDR3 region: CASREGPTGELFF. The CDR3 DNA follows: TGTGCCAGCAGAGAAGGTCCCACCGGGGAGCTGTTTTTT.

There are many counts of this clonotype. The chain recombines TRBV7-9 with TRBJ2-7; D is unclear. The CDR3 runs 13 residues. Germline CDR1 reads SEHNR; CDR2 reads FQNEAQ (reference sequence). The germline V and J ends were trimmed by 5 bases and 2 bases, with 10 bases remaining between them. CDR3 DNA sequence: TGTGCCAGCAGCCCCGGATCCGCCTACGAGCAGTACTTC. Its translation is CASSPGSAYEQYF.

This clonotype has a count of ten or more. In DNA, the CDR3 is TGTGCCAGCATCCTCCAGGGGACCTATGGCTACACCTTC. Encoded protein: CASILQGTYGYTF. The chain employs TRBV7-9 and TRBJ1-2, with D perhaps TRBD1 (6 bases). CDR1 is SEHNR and CDR2 is FQNEAQ in the germline V gene (reference sequence). Trimming removed 7 bases from V and 4 bases from J, with 13 bases in between. This CDR3 spans 13 amino acids.

This clonotype was seen at least ten times. In DNA form, the CDR3 reads TGTGCCAGCAGCCAAGATCAGGGCGCCGGGGAGCTGTTTTTT. Protein sequence: CASSQDQGAGELFF. The V gene is TRBV4-2, the J gene TRBJ2-2; tentative D call: TRBD1 (5 bases). From germline, CDR1 is LGHNA and CDR2 YNFKEQ. V was clipped by 0 bases and J by 6 bases, with 8 bases between them. The CDR3 contains 14 residues.

By share, this clonotype counts as medium-sized. J is TRBJ2-2 and V is TRBV29-1, with D unclear. This CDR3 has 15 residues. Germline V gene lookup returns CDR1 SQVTM and CDR2 ANQGSEA. The germline V and J ends were trimmed by 5 bases and 0 bases, with 13 bases remaining between them. The DNA for the CDR3 is TGCAGCGTTCTGTCTTCGGCCTCGAACACCGGGGAGCTGTTTTTT. Its translation: CSVLSSASNTGELFF.

CDR3 bases: TGCGCCAGCAGCCCGGGCTGGGTAGCGGGAGGGTTTTACTACAATGAGCAGTTCTTC. Translating it yields CASSPGWVAGGFYYNEQFF. V usage is TRBV5-1 and J usage is TRBJ2-1, with TRBD2 matching over 11 bases. This CDR3 has 19 amino acids. V was clipped by 4 bases and J by 3 bases; unmatched bases: 15. Germline CDR1 SGHRS, CDR2 YFSETQ.

This clonotype has ten or more counts. This sequence joins TRBV11-2 and TRBJ2-1, with TRBD2 matching 11 bases. J gave up 4 bases and V 5 bases, and 4 bases lay outside the gene matches. The CDR3 has 15 amino acids. CDR1 is SGHAT, CDR2 FQNNGV, per germline. The CDR3 loop is CASSHGTSGYNEQFF. The CDR3 DNA reads TGTGCCAGCAGCCATGGGACTAGCGGATACAATGAGCAGTTCTTC.

Many counts were recorded for this clonotype. The J gene is TRBJ2-1, the V gene TRBV28, with 7 bases aligning to TRBD2. The CDR3 spans 14 residues. The ends lost 5 bases at V and 6 bases at J; junction bases unmatched: 7. In germline, CDR1 is MDHEN, CDR2 SYDVKM. CDR3 region: CASSLPTSPNEQFF. CDR3 DNA sequence: TGTGCCAGCAGTCTACCGACTAGCCCCAATGAGCAGTTCTTC.

This clonotype occurred once. This may arise from a read error, as a much more abundant clone is one base away. J is TRBJ2-1 and V is TRBV28; D might be TRBD2 (5 bases). Germline CDR1 and CDR2: MDHEN and SYDVKM. Trimming took off 5 bases at V and 8 bases at J, with 13 bases between the two ends. The CDR3 length is 13 residues. Here the CDR3 DNA reads TGTGCCAGCAGTACTAGGACGCTAGATGAGCAGTTCTTC. It yields the protein CASSTRTLDEQFF.